This TCR beta chain was documented in a study of shared clonotypes between healthy human individuals. V was pared by 6 bases and J by 1 base, with 5 bases of the junction left unmatched. The CDR3 extends over 14 amino acids. Germline V gene lookup returns CDR1 MNHNY and CDR2 SVGAGI (reference sequence). The study separated CD4+ cells into CD45RA+ naive and CD45RA-negative memory subsets. Whole-study findings and limits: Across subsets, estimated richness was generally greater for naive than for memory populations. The generation probabilities recorded for non-shared clonotypes fell below those of clonotypes shared by all four donors.

With respect to this clone: Its specificity is unknown.

For sorted subsets, 150 to 200 ng DNA per replicate equaled about 27,000 T cell genomes. Profiling relied on immunoSEQ multiplex PCR, and the TCRdb table lists in-frame clones only, not all of them. This table has some 2.1 million clones, 95% appearing once. The origin of this receptor is a young man in good health. The V and J genes are TRBV6-6 and TRBJ1-1, with 7 bases that match TRBD1. Material: naive CD4+ T cells sorted from blood. Subset in this sample: CD45RA+ positively selected. CDR3 sequence (DNA): TGTGCCAGCAGGGAAGGACAGGCGAACACTGAAGCTTTCTTT. Its translation: CASREGQANTEAFF.